The clone carrying this T cell receptor (beta chain) was observed many times. Its specificity is not known. Using its own MiXCR run on the reads, TCRdb lists one record per CDR3 protein. The sample yields about 330,000 distinct CDR3 sequences, roughly 34% seen once. The data stem from a study of T cell repertoires in cytomegalovirus infection. About the study: Both recently identified HLA-C-restricted and well-studied HLA-B-restricted CMV epitopes were used in the study. Through public TCR beta signatures, both CMV infection and matching HLA type were indicated.

This CDR3 is 16 amino acids long. Per the germline V gene, CDR1 is SGHRS and CDR2 is YFSETQ. The junction had 12 bases not matched to a gene; V was cut back by 4 bases and J by 4 bases. Study outcomes and limitations: Summed frequency of public TCR beta families distinguished CMV carriers with the relevant HLA. Clonotype analysis showed dominance of the ex vivo response by HLA-C-restricted CMV-specific TCR beta clonotypes.

The TCR was taken from a human donor in good health (CMV status not recorded). Some clones in this sample may be carry-over from other donors' samples. Sequencing was performed on cultured PBMCs, taken from culture after CMV antigen stimulation. This chain links TRBV5-1 with TRBJ1-2; 8 nucleotides line up with TRBD1. The CDR3 spells CASSLRTGFQSYGYTF. Here the CDR3 DNA reads TGCGCCAGCAGCCTCAGGACAGGGTTCCAATCCTATGGCTACACCTTC.